This T cell receptor (beta chain) emerged from a study of blood T cell repertoires in COVID-19. Germline V gene data show CDR1 as MNHEY and CDR2 as SVGAGI. V was shortened by 3 bases and J by 9 bases, with 18 bases between the two germline ends. The CDR3 loop spans 16 amino acids. Ages ranged from about 18 to 89 years, with residence in under 25 US areas. This clone has a handful of counts. In the source study's methods: Estimates of nucleated cell counts were drawn from the amplification of reference gene primers. Measured with immunoSEQ multiplex PCR; TCRdb has only the in-frame clones, and not every one. V, J and clone size are those of that table, while D and trimming were read from the DNA. The sample contains hundreds of thousands of clones, over 85% of which appear only once.

The chain uses TRBV6-5 and TRBJ1-6; D ambiguous. The sample comprised PBMCs or T cells enriched from blood (not recorded which). This sequence was found in a woman aged 25-40 years with acute COVID-19. The CDR3 protein is CASSYFVAVGSSPLHF. The CDR3 region has the DNA TGTGCCAGCAGTTATTTCGTGGCAGTTGGGAGTTCACCCCTCCACTTT.